This is a list of T cell receptor beta chains from one sample in a study of blood T cells in healthy people across ages. Each CDR3 protein is one row after TCRdb ran MiXCR on the 5' RACE reads. The table includes about 560,000 distinct CDR3 sequences, about 28% detected once. This sample also belongs to another study, concerning T cells of mothers and their children.

The specimen sequenced was blood. The receptors were gathered from a boy between 2 and 15 years old in good health. Each CDR3 is given with its conserved first and last residue. The order of the fields is V gene, D gene, clone size, J gene, CDR3 protein, CDR3 DNA. A D gene is named only where the DNA matches it firmly. Some rows mark clone size as missing; the rest say once, few, many or name a class of expanded clone.

TRBV4-2	-	few	TRBJ2-3	CASSQLLENTDTQYF	TGTGCCAGCAGCCAATTACTAGAGAACACAGATACGCAGTATTTT
TRBV29-1	TRBD1	-	TRBJ1-2	CSAAGGVFNYGYTF	TGCAGCGCCGCAGGGGGCGTCTTTAACTATGGCTACACCTTC
TRBV20-1	-	few	TRBJ2-3	CSAVLTGATDTQYF	TGCAGTGCTGTTTTGACAGGCGCAACAGATACGCAGTATTTT
TRBV11-2	-	-	TRBJ1-6	CASSLSFPQGLDSPLHF	TGTGCCAGCAGCTTAAGTTTTCCCCAGGGTTTGGATTCACCCCTCCACTTT
TRBV7-2	-	few	TRBJ1-6	CASSLSYSPLHF	TGTGCCAGCAGCTTAAGCTATTCACCCCTCCACTTT
TRBV24-1	-	-	TRBJ2-1	CATSAASSSYNEQFF	TGTGCCACCAGTGCAGCGTCCTCCTCCTACAATGAGCAGTTCTTC
TRBV5-1	-	-	TRBJ1-6	CASRYGASPLHF	TGCGCCAGCCGCTATGGGGCTTCACCCCTCCACTTT
TRBV7-9	-	-	TRBJ1-4	CASSLSGGEKLFF	TGTGCCAGCAGCTTGAGTGGGGGTGAAAAACTGTTTTTT
TRBV27	-	-	TRBJ2-2	CASSSHSAGELFF	TGTGCCAGCAGCTCACATTCGGCCGGGGAGCTGTTTTTT
TRBV13	TRBD1	few	TRBJ2-7	CASSLLGQGSEQYF	TGTGCCAGCAGCCTCTTGGGACAGGGAAGCGAGCAGTACTTC
TRBV10-3	TRBD1	few	TRBJ2-3	CAISRDRETDTQYF	TGTGCCATCAGCCGGGACAGGGAGACAGATACGCAGTATTTT
TRBV7-9	-	-	TRBJ2-3	CAVPQGYGDTQYF	TGTGCTGTACCCCAGGGATACGGAGATACGCAGTATTTT
TRBV12-3/TRBV12-4	-	-	TRBJ2-5	CASRAEEEETQYF	TGTGCCAGCAGGGCGGAGGAGGAAGAGACCCAGTACTTC
TRBV7-2	-	-	TRBJ2-3	CASSLVIATQYF	TGTGCCAGCAGCCTCGTGATCGCTACGCAGTATTTT
TRBV12-3/TRBV12-4	TRBD1	few	TRBJ2-5	CASSPGPGQGEETQYF	TGTGCCAGCAGTCCCGGCCCAGGACAGGGGGAGGAGACCCAGTACTTC
TRBV5-1	-	few	TRBJ2-1	CASSSDRRANEQFF	TGCGCCAGCAGCTCTGACAGGAGAGCCAATGAGCAGTTCTTC
TRBV5-5	-	-	TRBJ2-5	CASSFPGSGAKTQYF	TGTGCCAGCAGCTTCCCCGGCAGTGGGGCGAAGACCCAGTACTTC
TRBV7-8	-	-	TRBJ2-4	CASSLAGNSKNIQYF	TGTGCCAGCAGCTTAGCGGGCAACTCCAAAAACATTCAGTACTTC
TRBV12-3/TRBV12-4	-	-	TRBJ2-7	CASGIGGPTTYEQYF	TGTGCCAGCGGGATTGGCGGGCCTACCACCTACGAGCAGTACTTC
TRBV10-3	-	few	TRBJ2-3	CAISAAPSDQDTQYF	TGTGCCATCAGTGCTGCCCCTAGCGATCAGGATACGCAGTATTTT
TRBV27	TRBD2	few	TRBJ2-3	CASSSLLAGGSDTQYF	TGTGCCAGCAGTTCACTACTAGCGGGGGGGTCAGATACGCAGTATTTT
TRBV9	-	-	TRBJ2-7	CASSVESGDEQYF	TGTGCCAGCAGCGTAGAATCGGGGGACGAGCAGTACTTC
TRBV30	-	once	TRBJ2-5	CAWSQQRKETQYF	TGTGCCTGGAGTCAGCAGAGGAAAGAGACCCAGTACTTC
TRBV12-3/TRBV12-4	-	-	TRBJ2-7	CASSLKVGEGYEQYF	TGTGCCAGCAGTTTAAAGGTGGGAGAGGGGTACGAGCAGTACTTC
TRBV6-1	-	few	TRBJ2-3	CASSLGRDTDTQYF	TGTGCCAGCAGTTTGGGTCGGGACACAGATACGCAGTATTTT
TRBV10-3	-	few	TRBJ2-7	CAISEGEPYEQYF	TGTGCCATCAGTGAGGGGGAGCCCTACGAGCAGTACTTC
TRBV5-1	-	-	TRBJ2-7	CASSLRAGRGYEQYF	TGCGCCAGCAGCTTGAGGGCGGGGAGAGGGTACGAGCAGTACTTC
TRBV29-1	TRBD1	-	TRBJ1-1	CSFRQGENTEAFF	TGCAGCTTCAGACAGGGGGAGAACACTGAAGCTTTCTTT
TRBV12-3/TRBV12-4	TRBD2	many	TRBJ2-2	CASSPGLATGELFF	TGTGCCAGCAGTCCGGGACTAGCGACCGGGGAGCTGTTTTTT
TRBV10-3	-	few	TRBJ1-5	CAISESPVVGQPQHF	TGTGCCATCAGTGAGTCGCCGGTAGTGGGTCAGCCCCAGCATTTT
TRBV7-9	TRBD1	-	TRBJ1-1	CASRIGQGLTEAFF	TGTGCCAGCAGAATTGGACAGGGTTTAACTGAAGCTTTCTTT
TRBV12-3/TRBV12-4	-	-	TRBJ2-6	CASSFYGFRTGLSGANVLTF	TGTGCCAGCAGTTTTTACGGTTTCCGCACAGGACTCTCTGGGGCCAACGTCCTGACTTTC
TRBV7-2	TRBD2	-	TRBJ2-3	CASSPRAGVADTQYF	TGTGCCAGCAGCCCCCGGGCGGGAGTCGCAGATACGCAGTATTTT
TRBV20-1	-	-	TRBJ1-6	CSARPGSSYNSPLHF	TGCAGTGCTAGACCGGGGAGCTCCTATAATTCACCCCTCCACTTT
TRBV27	-	few	TRBJ1-1	CVSSFGARGTNTEAFF	TGTGTCAGCAGTTTTGGGGCGAGGGGGACGAACACTGAAGCTTTCTTT
TRBV11-2	TRBD1	-	TRBJ2-7	CASSLLDRVAYEQYF	TGTGCCAGCAGCTTATTGGACAGGGTTGCCTACGAGCAGTACTTC
TRBV2	-	few	TRBJ1-1	CASNLRGTEAFF	TGTGCCAGCAACTTGAGGGGCACTGAAGCTTTCTTT
TRBV5-1	TRBD1	many	TRBJ2-1	CASSLGQGPYNEQFF	TGTGCCAGCAGCCTAGGACAGGGGCCTTACAATGAGCAGTTCTTC
TRBV4-3	-	few	TRBJ2-1	CASSQGFVASYNEQFF	TGCGCCAGCAGCCAAGGTTTCGTCGCCTCCTACAATGAGCAGTTCTTC
TRBV7-9	-	-	TRBJ1-2	CASSSSPDIEQGYTF	TGTGCCAGCAGCTCGAGCCCGGACATCGAGCAAGGCTACACCTTC
TRBV30	-	-	TRBJ2-4	CAWSRGYKNIQYF	TGTGCCTGGAGTAGGGGTTACAAAAACATTCAGTACTTC
TRBV20-1	-	-	TRBJ2-3	CSAQQGNTDTQYF	TGCAGTGCTCAGCAGGGGAACACAGATACGCAGTATTTT
TRBV6-1	TRBD2	-	TRBJ2-3	CASSPGLAGVRSTDTQYF	TGTGCCAGCAGTCCCGGACTAGCGGGAGTACGGAGCACAGATACGCAGTATTTT
TRBV29-1	-	few	TRBJ2-7	CSVVPGNSYEQYF	TGCAGCGTTGTGCCCGGGAATTCCTACGAGCAGTACTTC
TRBV12-3/TRBV12-4	-	few	TRBJ2-6	CASRAGGANVLTF	TGTGCCAGCAGGGCGGGAGGGGCCAACGTCCTGACTTTC
TRBV6-1	TRBD1	few	TRBJ1-1	CASRTGVGKTEAFF	TGTGCCAGCAGGACAGGGGTTGGAAAAACTGAAGCTTTCTTT
TRBV5-1	-	-	TRBJ1-1	CASSFGPRERAFF	TGCGCCAGCAGCTTTGGCCCCCGGGAGAGAGCTTTCTTT
TRBV12-3/TRBV12-4	-	few	TRBJ2-3	CASSQWGFRVLGTQYF	TGTGCCAGCAGTCAATGGGGATTTCGGGTACTGGGTACGCAGTATTTT
TRBV2	TRBD1	-	TRBJ1-2	CASSWGQGSYRDYGYTF	TGTGCCAGCAGTTGGGGACAGGGTTCTTACCGAGACTATGGCTACACCTTC
TRBV7-9	-	-	TRBJ1-6	CASTSRMPVGSPLHF	TGTGCCAGCACCTCCAGGATGCCAGTTGGCTCACCCCTCCACTTT
TRBV6-2/TRBV6-3	-	-	TRBJ1-2	CASGGRYGYTF	TGTGCCAGCGGGGGAAGGTATGGCTACACCTTC
TRBV2	-	-	TRBJ2-5	CASSRARQETQYF	TGTGCCAGCAGTAGGGCCAGGCAAGAGACCCAGTACTTC
TRBV12-3/TRBV12-4	-	-	TRBJ1-1	CASRRKGKNTEAFF	TGTGCCAGCCGAAGGAAGGGGAAGAACACTGAAGCTTTCTTT